A selection of T cell receptor beta chains follows, all from one sample in a study of CD8 T cells in ankylosing spondylitis. MiXCR was run by TCRdb on the 5' RACE reads, yielding one entry per CDR3 protein. The data show more than 500,000 distinct CDR3 sequences, about 5.4% seen once. The sample consisted of blood, either unsorted or a sorted T cell fraction (not recorded which). The origin of the receptors is a male donor with ankylosing spondylitis. Each CDR3 is given without its conserved first and last residue. Fields, in order: CDR3 length, J gene, V gene, CDR3 protein.

CDR3 length: 12
J gene: TRBJ2-1
V gene: TRBV10-2
CDR3 protein: ASSGFGSYNEQF

CDR3 length: 14
J gene: TRBJ2-7
V gene: TRBV12-5
CDR3 protein: ASGLVLGGSSYEQY

CDR3 length: 12
J gene: TRBJ1-1
V gene: TRBV6-1
CDR3 protein: ASRNRGLFGEAF

CDR3 length: 12
J gene: TRBJ2-2
V gene: TRBV7-3
CDR3 protein: ASSLKDGPGELF

CDR3 length: 12
J gene: TRBJ1-6
V gene: TRBV28
CDR3 protein: ASSFVPENSPLH

CDR3 length: 13
J gene: TRBJ2-3
V gene: TRBV7-2
CDR3 protein: ASTLAGGPLDTQY

CDR3 length: 11
J gene: TRBJ2-1
V gene: TRBV12-3/TRBV12-4
CDR3 protein: ASSLRRGYEQF

CDR3 length: 18
J gene: TRBJ1-1
V gene: TRBV5-4
CDR3 protein: ASSLRVYKVLRNRGTEAF

CDR3 length: 10
J gene: TRBJ1-1
V gene: TRBV28
CDR3 protein: ASSFYGIGAF

CDR3 length: 13
J gene: TRBJ2-2
V gene: TRBV7-2
CDR3 protein: ASSLILGDTGELF

CDR3 length: 14
J gene: TRBJ2-3
V gene: TRBV5-5
CDR3 protein: ASSLSASGTPDTQY

CDR3 length: 11
J gene: TRBJ2-2
V gene: TRBV5-6
CDR3 protein: ASSFSRVAELF

CDR3 length: 14
J gene: TRBJ1-2
V gene: TRBV9
CDR3 protein: ASSPGSGQSFYGYT

CDR3 length: 14
J gene: TRBJ2-7
V gene: TRBV29-1
CDR3 protein: SVETSGGQSSYEQY

CDR3 length: 13
J gene: TRBJ2-3
V gene: TRBV7-9
CDR3 protein: ASSRGTSGMDTQY

CDR3 length: 15
J gene: TRBJ2-1
V gene: TRBV12-3/TRBV12-4
CDR3 protein: ATQTQHWGSSYNEQF

CDR3 length: 13
J gene: TRBJ1-2
V gene: TRBV12-3/TRBV12-4
CDR3 protein: ASSPRLGVGYGYT

CDR3 length: 12
J gene: TRBJ1-1
V gene: TRBV29-1
CDR3 protein: SVGGGNLNTEAF

CDR3 length: 15
J gene: TRBJ2-1
V gene: TRBV4-3
CDR3 protein: ASSQMQGPLSYNEQF

CDR3 length: 12
J gene: TRBJ2-7
V gene: TRBV20-1
CDR3 protein: SARVGQWSYEQY

CDR3 length: 19
J gene: TRBJ2-1
V gene: TRBV4-1
CDR3 protein: ASSHGMVWAEAQNSYNEQF

CDR3 length: 10
J gene: TRBJ2-1
V gene: TRBV20-1
CDR3 protein: SARGLINEQF

CDR3 length: 12
J gene: TRBJ2-1
V gene: TRBV20-1
CDR3 protein: SASSGYSYNEQF

CDR3 length: 14
J gene: TRBJ1-2
V gene: TRBV15
CDR3 protein: ATSRDAGGTFYGYT

CDR3 length: 10
J gene: TRBJ2-7
V gene: TRBV29-1
CDR3 protein: SVVGVSYEQY

CDR3 length: 14
J gene: TRBJ2-5
V gene: TRBV4-3
CDR3 protein: ASSQGSGVAQETQY

CDR3 length: 13
J gene: TRBJ2-7
V gene: TRBV20-1
CDR3 protein: SALPGLAGVYEQY

CDR3 length: 13
J gene: TRBJ2-3
V gene: TRBV7-2
CDR3 protein: ASSLGILSRDTQY

CDR3 length: 12
J gene: TRBJ2-5
V gene: TRBV5-1
CDR3 protein: ASSRDTLQETQY

CDR3 length: 12
J gene: TRBJ2-7
V gene: TRBV11-1
CDR3 protein: ASGTMDVSYEQY

CDR3 length: 10
J gene: TRBJ1-1
V gene: TRBV20-1
CDR3 protein: SAIPQNTEAF

CDR3 length: 14
J gene: TRBJ2-3
V gene: TRBV3-1
CDR3 protein: ASSQELAMGADTQY

CDR3 length: 11
J gene: TRBJ2-3
V gene: TRBV20-1
CDR3 protein: SARPEFTDTQY

CDR3 length: 13
J gene: TRBJ1-5
V gene: TRBV20-1
CDR3 protein: SAFTGQYSNQPQH

CDR3 length: 11
J gene: TRBJ1-3
V gene: TRBV18
CDR3 protein: ASSGGLGNTIY

CDR3 length: 14
J gene: TRBJ2-2
V gene: TRBV5-1
CDR3 protein: ASSGLRRENTGELF

CDR3 length: 11
J gene: TRBJ1-2
V gene: TRBV10-3
CDR3 protein: AITPSGGGGYT